This T cell receptor (beta chain) was sequenced during a study of graft-versus-host responses after intestinal transplantation. With 2 bases removed from V and 6 bases from J, the gap between germline ends came to 20 bases. Per the germline V gene, CDR1 is MNHEY and CDR2 is SVGAGI. The CDR3 is made up of 16 amino acids. About this clone itself: Its target is unknown.

TCRdb keeps only in-frame clones here, not all; method: immunoSEQ multiplex PCR. The table includes tens of thousands of clones, 94% detected once. The sequence derives from a human donor who was the organ donor for an intestinal transplant. The sample here was unstimulated CD4+ T cells sorted from spleen or lymph node cells, taken before transplant. The rearrangement joins TRBV6-5 to TRBJ2-7, with D unclear. CDR3 DNA sequence: TGTGCCAGCAGTTACCCCCCCCGGGCTCGGTTCTGCGAGCAGTACTTC. Protein sequence: CASSYPPRARFCEQYF.